The sequence of this T cell receptor beta chain was determined in a study of T cells expressing NK-cell markers. Overall study context: Seven of the eight sequenced donors were classified as HCMV-seropositive, and one was classified as seronegative.

The CDR3 runs to 14 residues. UMIs were included in TCR beta cDNA generated by 5'RACE template switching. TCRdb reanalyzed the 5' RACE reads, giving one entry per CDR3 protein sequence and no DNA. The listing contains 350,000 to 400,000 distinct CDR3 sequences. Study-level points and caveats: One observes that, in a few donors, these clonotypes were also the leading ones within the CD3+CD56-NKG2C+ fraction.

Comments on this clonotype: Its antigen is undetermined.

The sample consisted of blood T cells: a sorted CD56 or NKG2C T cell subset, CD4+ or CD8+ T cells, or bulk PBMC T cells (not recorded which). This chain joins TRBV12-3 or TRBV12-4 and TRBJ2-3; TCRdb outputs TRBD2, but without DNA this stays unchecked. The clonotype was recovered from a woman aged 45-65 years in good health. The CDR3 loop reads CASRTSGFTDTQYF.